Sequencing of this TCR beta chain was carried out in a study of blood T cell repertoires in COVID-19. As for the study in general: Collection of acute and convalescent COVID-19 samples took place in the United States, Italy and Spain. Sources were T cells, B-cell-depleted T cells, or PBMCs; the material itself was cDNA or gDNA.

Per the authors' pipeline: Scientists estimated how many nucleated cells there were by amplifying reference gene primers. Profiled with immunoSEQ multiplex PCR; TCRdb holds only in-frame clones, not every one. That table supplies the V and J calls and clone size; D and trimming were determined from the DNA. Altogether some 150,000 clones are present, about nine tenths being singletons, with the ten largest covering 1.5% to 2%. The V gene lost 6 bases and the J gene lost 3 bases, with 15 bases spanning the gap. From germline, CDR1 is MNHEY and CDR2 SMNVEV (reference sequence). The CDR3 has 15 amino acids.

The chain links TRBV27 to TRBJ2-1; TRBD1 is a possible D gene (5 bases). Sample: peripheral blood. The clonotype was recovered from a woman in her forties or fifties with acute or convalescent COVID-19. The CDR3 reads CASSPKKGVYNEQFF. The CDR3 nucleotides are TGTGCCAGCAGCCCCAAAAAAGGGGTCTACAATGAGCAGTTCTTC.